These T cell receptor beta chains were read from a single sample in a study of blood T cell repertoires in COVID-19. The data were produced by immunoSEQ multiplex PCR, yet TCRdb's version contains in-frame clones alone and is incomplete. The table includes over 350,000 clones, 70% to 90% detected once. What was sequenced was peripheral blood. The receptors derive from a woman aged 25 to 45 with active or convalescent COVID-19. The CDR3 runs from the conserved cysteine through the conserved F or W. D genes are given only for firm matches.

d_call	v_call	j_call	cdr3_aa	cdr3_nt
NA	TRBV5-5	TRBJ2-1	CASSSSGGTPYNEQFF	TGTGCCAGCAGCTCCTCGGGCGGGACCCCCTACAATGAGCAGTTCTTC
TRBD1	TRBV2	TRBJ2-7	CASSEGGTGVYEQYF	TGTGCCAGCAGTGAAGGAGGGACAGGAGTTTACGAGCAGTACTTC
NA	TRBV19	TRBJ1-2	CASSMDKNYGYTF	TGTGCCAGTAGTATGGACAAGAACTATGGCTACACCTTC
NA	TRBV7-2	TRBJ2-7	CASSLGAGQRYEQYF	TGTGCCAGCAGCTTAGGGGCGGGACAGAGATACGAGCAGTACTTC
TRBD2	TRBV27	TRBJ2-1	CASSSGRAYNEQFF	TGTGCCAGCAGTTCCGGGAGGGCCTACAATGAGCAGTTCTTC
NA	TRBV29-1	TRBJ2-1	CSVSVTGQYYEQFF	TGCAGCGTTTCAGTAACAGGGCAATACTATGAGCAGTTCTTC
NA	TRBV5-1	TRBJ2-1	CASSSDNLAQQFF	TGCGCCAGCAGCTCGGACAATCTAGCGCAGCAGTTCTTC
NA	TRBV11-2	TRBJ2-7	CASSLVTASYEQYF	TGTGCCAGCAGCTTAGTCACTGCCTCCTACGAGCAGTACTTC
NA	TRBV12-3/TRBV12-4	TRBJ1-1	CASGAKATEAFF	TGTGCCAGCGGGGCGAAGGCCACTGAAGCTTTCTTT
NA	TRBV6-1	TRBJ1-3	CASSENQGSGNTIYF	TGTGCCAGCAGTGAAAACCAGGGCTCTGGAAACACCATATATTTT
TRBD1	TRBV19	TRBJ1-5	CASQSINTGDQPQHF	TGTGCCAGTCAATCAATAAACACAGGGGATCAGCCCCAGCATTTT
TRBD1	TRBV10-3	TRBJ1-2	CAISPGTGVPNYGYTF	TGTGCCATCAGTCCCGGGACAGGGGTACCTAACTATGGCTACACCTTC
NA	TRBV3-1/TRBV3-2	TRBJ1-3	CASSFRGHSGNTIYF	TGTGCCAGCAGCTTCAGGGGCCACTCTGGAAACACCATATATTTT
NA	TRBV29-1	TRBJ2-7	CSGGDSEQYF	TGCAGCGGGGGGGACAGCGAGCAGTACTTC
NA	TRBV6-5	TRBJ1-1	CASSLTENTEAFF	TGTGCCAGCAGCCTCACAGAGAACACTGAAGCTTTCTTT
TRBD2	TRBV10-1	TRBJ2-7	CASSESLAGGEDEQYF	TGCGCCAGCAGTGAGTCCCTGGCGGGGGGCGAGGACGAGCAGTACTTC
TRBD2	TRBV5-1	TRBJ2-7	CASSLFPSSGSTSSYEQYF	TGCGCCAGCAGCTTGTTTCCCTCTAGCGGGAGTACGAGCTCCTACGAGCAGTACTTC
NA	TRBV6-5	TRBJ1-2	CASSTHSAGPYGYTF	TGTGCCAGCAGTACCCACTCGGCAGGTCCCTATGGCTACACCTTC
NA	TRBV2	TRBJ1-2	CASSYGLYGYTF	TGTGCCAGCAGTTACGGTCTATATGGCTACACCTTC
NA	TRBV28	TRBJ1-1	CASSPIQSGTEAFF	TGTGCCAGCAGCCCCATCCAAAGCGGCACTGAAGCTTTCTTT
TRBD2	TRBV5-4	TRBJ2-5	CASSLSLLAGGRQETQYF	TGTGCCAGCAGCTTGTCACTACTAGCGGGGGGGCGGCAAGAGACCCAGTACTTC
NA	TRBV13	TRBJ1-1	CASSLAQGRNTEAFF	TGTGCCAGCAGCTTAGCTCAGGGCCGGAACACTGAAGCTTTCTTT
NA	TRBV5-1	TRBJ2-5	CASRARETQYF	TGCGCCAGCAGAGCGAGGGAGACCCAGTACTTC
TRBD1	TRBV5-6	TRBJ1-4	CASSRDRGYTNEKLFF	TGTGCCAGCAGCAGGGACAGGGGGTACACTAATGAAAAACTGTTTTTT